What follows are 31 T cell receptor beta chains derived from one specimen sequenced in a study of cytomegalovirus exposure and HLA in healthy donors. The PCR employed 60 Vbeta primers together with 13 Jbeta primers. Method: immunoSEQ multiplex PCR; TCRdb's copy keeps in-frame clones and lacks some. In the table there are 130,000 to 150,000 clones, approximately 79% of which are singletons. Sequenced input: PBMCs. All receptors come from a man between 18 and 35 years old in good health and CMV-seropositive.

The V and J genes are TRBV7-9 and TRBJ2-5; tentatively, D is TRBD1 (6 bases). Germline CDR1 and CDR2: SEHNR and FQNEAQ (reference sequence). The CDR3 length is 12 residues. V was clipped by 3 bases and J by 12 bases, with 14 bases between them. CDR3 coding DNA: TGTGCCAGCAGCTTGGGGACACAGGGAGAGTACTTC. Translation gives CASSLGTQGEYF.

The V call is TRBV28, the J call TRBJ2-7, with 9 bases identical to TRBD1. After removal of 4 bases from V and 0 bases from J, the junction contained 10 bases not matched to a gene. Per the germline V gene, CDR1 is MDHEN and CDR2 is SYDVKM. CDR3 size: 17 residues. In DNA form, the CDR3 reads TGTGCCAGCAGTTCCGGGACAGGGCTGAGGAGCTCCTACGAGCAGTACTTC. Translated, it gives CASSSGTGLRSSYEQYF.

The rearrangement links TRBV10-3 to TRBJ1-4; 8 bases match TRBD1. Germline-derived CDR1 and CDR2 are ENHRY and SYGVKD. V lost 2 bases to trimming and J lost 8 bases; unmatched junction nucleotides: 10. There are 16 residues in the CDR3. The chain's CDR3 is CAISEGGQARWEKLFF. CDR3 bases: TGTGCCATCAGTGAGGGGGGACAGGCCCGGTGGGAAAAACTGTTTTTT.

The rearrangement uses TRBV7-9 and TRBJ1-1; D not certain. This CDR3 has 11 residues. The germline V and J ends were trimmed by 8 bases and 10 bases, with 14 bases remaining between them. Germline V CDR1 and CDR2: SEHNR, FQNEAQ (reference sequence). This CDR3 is CASSRNLGAFF. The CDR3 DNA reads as TGTGCCAGCTCGAGGAACTTGGGAGCTTTCTTT.

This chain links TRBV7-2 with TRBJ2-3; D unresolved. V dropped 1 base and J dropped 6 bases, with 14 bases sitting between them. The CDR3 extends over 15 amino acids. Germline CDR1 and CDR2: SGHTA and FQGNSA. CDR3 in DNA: TGTGCCAGCAGCTTAGGAGTAGCTCGCCGGGATACGCAGTATTTT. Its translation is CASSLGVARRDTQYF.

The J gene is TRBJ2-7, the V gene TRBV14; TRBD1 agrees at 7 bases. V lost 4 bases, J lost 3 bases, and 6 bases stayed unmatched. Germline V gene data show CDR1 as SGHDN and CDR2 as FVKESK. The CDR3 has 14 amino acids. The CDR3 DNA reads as TGTGCCAGCAGCCCTCAGGGGGATTACTACGAGCAGTACTTC. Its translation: CASSPQGDYYEQYF.

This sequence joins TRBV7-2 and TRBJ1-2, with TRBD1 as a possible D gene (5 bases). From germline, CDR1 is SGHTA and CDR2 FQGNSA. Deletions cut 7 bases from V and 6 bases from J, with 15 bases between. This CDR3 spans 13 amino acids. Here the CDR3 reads CASTSRAWNGYTF. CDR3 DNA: TGTGCCAGCACCTCCAGGGCGTGGAATGGCTACACCTTC. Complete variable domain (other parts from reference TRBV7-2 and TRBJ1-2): GAGVSQSPSNKVTEKGKDVELRCDPISGHTALYWYRQSLGQGLEFLIYFQGNSAPDKSGLPSDRFSAERTGGSVSTLTIQRTQQEDSAVYLCASTSRAWNGYTFGSGTRLTVV.

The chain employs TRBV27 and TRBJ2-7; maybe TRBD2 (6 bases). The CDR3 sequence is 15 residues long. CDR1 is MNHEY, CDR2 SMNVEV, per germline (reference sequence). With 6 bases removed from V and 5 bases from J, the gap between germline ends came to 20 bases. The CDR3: CASSPRFGRGDEQYF. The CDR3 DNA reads TGTGCCAGCAGCCCGCGGTTTGGGCGGGGAGACGAGCAGTACTTC.

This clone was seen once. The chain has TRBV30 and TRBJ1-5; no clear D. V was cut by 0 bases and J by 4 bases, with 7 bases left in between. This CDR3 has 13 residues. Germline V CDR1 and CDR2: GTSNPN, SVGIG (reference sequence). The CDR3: CAWSVRENQPQHF. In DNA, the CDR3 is TGTGCCTGGAGTGTACGGGAAAATCAGCCCCAGCATTTT.

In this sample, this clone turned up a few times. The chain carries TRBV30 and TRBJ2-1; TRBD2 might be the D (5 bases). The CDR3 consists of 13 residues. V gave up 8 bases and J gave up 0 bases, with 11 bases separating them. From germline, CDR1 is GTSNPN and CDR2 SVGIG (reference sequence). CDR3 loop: CAVDCSSYNEQFF. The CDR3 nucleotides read TGTGCCGTGGACTGTAGCTCCTACAATGAGCAGTTCTTC.

In DNA, the CDR3 is TGTGCCAGCAGCGGAGGGGTAGGGCTCGAGCAGTACTTC. Protein: CASSGGVGLEQYF. V usage is TRBV7-2 and J usage is TRBJ2-7; D is possibly TRBD2 (6 bases). Germline loops: CDR1 SGHTA, CDR2 FQGNSA. CDR3 length equals 13 residues. Trimming pared 5 bases from V and 6 bases from J, leaving 14 bases between.

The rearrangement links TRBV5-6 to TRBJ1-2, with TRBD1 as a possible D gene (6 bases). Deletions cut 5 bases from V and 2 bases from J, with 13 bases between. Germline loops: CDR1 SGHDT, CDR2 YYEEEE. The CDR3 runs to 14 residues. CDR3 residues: CASSRTGGNYGYTF. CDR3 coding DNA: TGTGCCAGCAGTCGAACGGGGGGCAACTATGGCTACACCTTC.

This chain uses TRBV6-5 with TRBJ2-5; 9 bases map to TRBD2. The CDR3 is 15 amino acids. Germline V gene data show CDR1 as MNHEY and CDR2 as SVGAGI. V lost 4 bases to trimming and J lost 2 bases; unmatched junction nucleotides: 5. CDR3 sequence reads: CASSLASGTQETQYF. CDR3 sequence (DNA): TGTGCCAGCAGTTTGGCTAGCGGGACACAAGAGACCCAGTACTTC.

CDR3: CASSQDAGRRNSPLHF. The CDR3 coding sequence is TGCGCCAGCAGCCAAGATGCGGGGAGGAGGAATTCACCCCTCCACTTT. The V gene is TRBV4-1, the J gene TRBJ1-6; D uncertain. CDR1 and CDR2 (germline): MGHRA, YSYEKL. Trimming shortened V by 0 bases and J by 7 bases, and 13 bases separated the two germline ends. The CDR3 runs 16 residues.

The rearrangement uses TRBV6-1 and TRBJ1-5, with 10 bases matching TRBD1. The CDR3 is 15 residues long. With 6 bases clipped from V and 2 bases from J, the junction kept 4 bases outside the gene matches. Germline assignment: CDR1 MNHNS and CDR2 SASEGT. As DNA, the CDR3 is TGTGCCAGCAGCGGGGACAGGGGAGGCAATCAGCCCCAGCATTTT. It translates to CASSGDRGGNQPQHF.

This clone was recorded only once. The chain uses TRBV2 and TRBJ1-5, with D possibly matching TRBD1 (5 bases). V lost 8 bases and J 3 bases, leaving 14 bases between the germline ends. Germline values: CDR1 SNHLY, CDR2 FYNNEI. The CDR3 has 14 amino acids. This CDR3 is CASRSTANNQPQHF. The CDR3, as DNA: TGTGCCAGCCGATCGACAGCCAACAATCAGCCCCAGCATTTT. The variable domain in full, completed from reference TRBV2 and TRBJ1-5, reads EPEVTQTPSHQVTQMGQEVILRCVPISNHLYFYWYRQILGQKVEFLVSFYNNEISEKSEIFDDQFSVERPDGSNFTLKIRSTKLEDSAMYFCASRSTANNQPQHFGDGTRLSIL.

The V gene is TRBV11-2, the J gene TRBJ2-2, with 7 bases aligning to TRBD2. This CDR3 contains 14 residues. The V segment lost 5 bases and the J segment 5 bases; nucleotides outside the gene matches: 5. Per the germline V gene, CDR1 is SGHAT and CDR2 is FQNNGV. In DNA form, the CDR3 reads TGTGCCAGCAGCCTCGGACTAGTTACCGGGGAGCTGTTTTTT. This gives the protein CASSLGLVTGELFF.

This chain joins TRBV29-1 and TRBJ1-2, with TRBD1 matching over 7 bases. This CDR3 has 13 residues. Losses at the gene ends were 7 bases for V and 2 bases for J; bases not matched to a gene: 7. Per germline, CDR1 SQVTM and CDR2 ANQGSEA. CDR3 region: CSAAGTENYGYTF. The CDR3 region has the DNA TGCAGCGCTGCCGGGACAGAAAACTATGGCTACACCTTC.

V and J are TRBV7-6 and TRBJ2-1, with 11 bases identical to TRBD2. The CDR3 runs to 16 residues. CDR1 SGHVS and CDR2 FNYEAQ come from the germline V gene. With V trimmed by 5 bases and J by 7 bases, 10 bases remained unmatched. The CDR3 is CASSKVAGGPWNEQFF. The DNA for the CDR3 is TGTGCCAGCAGCAAGGTAGCGGGAGGGCCTTGGAATGAGCAGTTCTTC.

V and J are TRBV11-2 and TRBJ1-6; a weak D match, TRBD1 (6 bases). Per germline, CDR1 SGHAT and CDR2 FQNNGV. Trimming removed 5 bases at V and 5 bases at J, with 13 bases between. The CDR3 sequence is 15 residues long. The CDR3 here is CASSLQGNDNSPLHF. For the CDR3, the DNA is TGTGCCAGCAGCCTACAGGGAAACGATAATTCACCCCTCCACTTT.

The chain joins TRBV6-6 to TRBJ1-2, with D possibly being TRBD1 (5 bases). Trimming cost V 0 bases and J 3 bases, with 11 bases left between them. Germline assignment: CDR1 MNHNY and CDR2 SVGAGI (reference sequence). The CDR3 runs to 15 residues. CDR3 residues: CASSYSEGFDYGYTF. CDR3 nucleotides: TGTGCCAGCAGTTACTCGGAGGGGTTCGACTATGGCTACACCTTC.

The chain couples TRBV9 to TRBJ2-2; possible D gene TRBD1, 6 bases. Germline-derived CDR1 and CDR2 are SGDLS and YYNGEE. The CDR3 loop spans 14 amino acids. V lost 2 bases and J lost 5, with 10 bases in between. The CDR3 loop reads CASSVQGYTGELFF. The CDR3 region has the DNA TGTGCCAGCAGCGTGCAGGGGTATACCGGGGAGCTGTTTTTT.

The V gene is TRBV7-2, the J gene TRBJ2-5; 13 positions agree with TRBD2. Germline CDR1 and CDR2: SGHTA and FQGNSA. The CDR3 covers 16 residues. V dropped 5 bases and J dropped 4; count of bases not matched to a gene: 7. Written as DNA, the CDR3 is TGTGCCAGCAGCCCCTGGACTAGCGGGAGCGGAGAGACCCAGTACTTC. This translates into CASSPWTSGSGETQYF.

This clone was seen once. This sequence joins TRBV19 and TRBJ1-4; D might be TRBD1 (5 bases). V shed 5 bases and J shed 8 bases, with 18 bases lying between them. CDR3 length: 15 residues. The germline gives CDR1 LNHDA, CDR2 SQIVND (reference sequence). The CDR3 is CASSSSGLSGEKLFF. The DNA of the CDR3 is TGTGCCAGTAGTTCTTCGGGACTTTCGGGAGAAAAACTGTTTTTT.

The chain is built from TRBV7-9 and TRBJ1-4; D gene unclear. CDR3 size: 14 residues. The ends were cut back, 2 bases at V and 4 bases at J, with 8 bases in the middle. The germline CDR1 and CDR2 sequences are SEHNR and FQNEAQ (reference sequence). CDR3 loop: CASSLSQFNEKLFF. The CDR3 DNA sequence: TGTGCCAGCAGCTTATCGCAGTTTAATGAAAAACTGTTTTTT.

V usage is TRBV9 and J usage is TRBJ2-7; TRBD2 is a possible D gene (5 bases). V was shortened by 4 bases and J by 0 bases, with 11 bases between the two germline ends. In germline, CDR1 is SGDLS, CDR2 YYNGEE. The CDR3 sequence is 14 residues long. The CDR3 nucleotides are TGTGCCAGCAGCCTTGGACTGACCTCCTACGAGCAGTACTTC. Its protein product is CASSLGLTSYEQYF.

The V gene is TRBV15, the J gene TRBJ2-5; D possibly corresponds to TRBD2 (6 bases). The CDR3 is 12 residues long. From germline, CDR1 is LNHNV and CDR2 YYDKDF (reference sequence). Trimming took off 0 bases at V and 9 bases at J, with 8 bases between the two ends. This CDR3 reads CATSRDWGAQYF. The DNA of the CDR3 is TGTGCCACCAGCAGAGATTGGGGGGCCCAGTACTTC. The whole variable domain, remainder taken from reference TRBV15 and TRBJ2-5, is DAMVIQNPRYQVTQFGKPVTLSCSQTLNHNVMYWYQQKSSQAPKLLFHYYDKDFNNEADTPDNFQSRRPNTSFCFLDIRSPGLGDTAMYLCATSRDWGAQYFGPGTRLLVL.

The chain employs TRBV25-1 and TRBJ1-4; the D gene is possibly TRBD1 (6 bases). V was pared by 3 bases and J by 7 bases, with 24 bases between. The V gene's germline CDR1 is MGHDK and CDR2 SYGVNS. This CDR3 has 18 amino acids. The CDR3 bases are TGTGCCAGCAGTGATCGAGGTGGACAGACGCTGAGAAGTGAAAAACTGTTTTTT. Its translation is CASSDRGGQTLRSEKLFF.

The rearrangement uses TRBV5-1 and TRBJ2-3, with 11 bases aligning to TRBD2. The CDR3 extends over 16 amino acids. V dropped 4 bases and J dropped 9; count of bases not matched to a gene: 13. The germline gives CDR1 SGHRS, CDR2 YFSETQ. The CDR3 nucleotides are TGCGCCAGCAGCCTCATTAGCGGGGGGGCCTCCGGGACGCAGTATTTT. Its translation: CASSLISGGASGTQYF.

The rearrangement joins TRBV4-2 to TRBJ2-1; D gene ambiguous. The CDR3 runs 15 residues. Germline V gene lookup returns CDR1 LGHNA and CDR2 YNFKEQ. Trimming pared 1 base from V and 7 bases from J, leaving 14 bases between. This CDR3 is CASSQGRNSGNEQFF. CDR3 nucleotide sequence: TGTGCCAGCAGCCAAGGGCGGAACTCTGGAAATGAGCAGTTCTTC.

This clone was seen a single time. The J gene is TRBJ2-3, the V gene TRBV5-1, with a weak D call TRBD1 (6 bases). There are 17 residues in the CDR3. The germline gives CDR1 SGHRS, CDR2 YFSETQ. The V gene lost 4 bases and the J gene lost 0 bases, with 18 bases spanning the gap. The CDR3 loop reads CASSLRTVRTSTDTQYF. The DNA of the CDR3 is TGCGCCAGCAGCCTCCGGACAGTCCGTACTAGCACAGATACGCAGTATTTT.